This T cell receptor (beta chain) was sequenced during a study of OX40 agonist ivuxolimab in advanced cancers. Study-wide context: Ivuxolimab doses were 0.01, 0.1, 0.3, 1.5, 3 or 10 mg/kg every 2 weeks. Whole-study findings and limits: The antigen specificity of the peripheral T cells (those that were expanded) was not determined.

On this clone: Its cognate antigen is unknown.

Blood got drawn at baseline, again on cycle 4 day 1, and then on cycle 7 day 1. Assay used: immunoSEQ multiplex PCR; TCRdb lists only in-frame clones, some missing. Found here are 15,000 or so clones, about 90% of them singletons; the top ten hold 20% to 25%. V dropped 0 bases and J dropped 5 bases, with 7 bases sitting between them. This CDR3 is built from 13 residues. Germline-derived CDR1 and CDR2 are ENHRY and SYGVKD. This chain connects TRBV10-3 to TRBJ2-5; D uncertain. This receptor was taken from an adult with an advanced solid tumor such as melanoma, head and neck, liver or kidney cancer. The material sequenced was CD4+ or CD8+ T cells sorted from blood, taken in a trial of the OX40 agonist ivuxolimab. This chain's CDR3 is CAISESEWETQYF. In DNA form, the CDR3 reads TGTGCCATCAGTGAGTCGGAGTGGGAGACCCAGTACTTC.